This entry lists 25 T cell receptor beta chains sequenced from one sample in a study of PD-L1 blockade in urothelial cancer. The assay was immunoSEQ multiplex PCR, and TCRdb's table has in-frame clones only and misses some. The data contain 130,000 or so clones, 84% of them singletons. The time point is: pretreatment peripheral blood. Sequencing used PBMCs, obtained around atezolizumab (anti-PD-L1) treatment. The receptor set was obtained from a man aged 45-60 years with urothelial cancer.

This clone was recorded only once. The chain carries TRBV5-1 and TRBJ2-5; 8 nucleotides agree with TRBD2. CDR3 size: 13 residues. Germline lookup yields CDR1 SGHRS and CDR2 YFSETQ. V trimming: 0 bases; J trimming: 7 bases; junction bases outside the gene matches: 2. DNA for the CDR3: TGCGCCAGCAGCTTGGGACTAGCGACGACCCAGTACTTC. It is translated as CASSLGLATTQYF.

The chain combines TRBV5-1 with TRBJ1-2, with D unresolved. V was cut by 4 bases and J by 3 bases, with 13 bases left in between. CDR3 length equals 14 residues. Germline assignment: CDR1 SGHRS and CDR2 YFSETQ. CDR3 in DNA: TGCGCCAGCAGCGCAGGCGAGGGCTACTATGGCTACACCTTC. This codes for CASSAGEGYYGYTF.

In its sample, this clone was seen many times. The V and J genes are TRBV7-2 and TRBJ2-7, with no clear D. Germline values: CDR1 SGHTA, CDR2 FQGNSA. The CDR3 contains 13 residues. Trimming removed 3 bases from V and 6 bases from J, with 12 bases in between. CDR3 nucleotide sequence: TGTGCCAGCAGCTTTTCGTCGGTCGGCGAGCAGTACTTC. Translated, it gives CASSFSSVGEQYF. Full variable domain (missing parts from reference TRBV7-2 and TRBJ2-7): GAGVSQSPSNKVTEKGKDVELRCDPISGHTALYWYRQSLGQGLEFLIYFQGNSAPDKSGLPSDRFSAERTGGSVSTLTIQRTQQEDSAVYLCASSFSSVGEQYFGPGTRLTVT.

V and J are TRBV19 and TRBJ2-5, with D tentatively TRBD1 (6 bases). Looked up from germline, CDR1 is LNHDA and CDR2 is SQIVND (reference sequence). The CDR3 contains 14 residues. Trimming removed 9 bases at V and 1 base at J, with 15 bases between. The CDR3 here is CASRAWDTQETQYF. The CDR3 nucleotides read TGTGCCAGCCGCGCGTGGGACACCCAAGAGACCCAGTACTTC.

The CDR3 loop reads CASSLRPGGRDEQFF. The CDR3 nucleotides are TGCGCCAGCAGCTTGCGACCGGGAGGGAGGGATGAGCAGTTCTTC. The rearrangement links TRBV5-1 to TRBJ2-1; TRBD2 aligns across 8 bases. Germline trimming cut 1 base from V and 8 bases from J; bases unmatched to any gene: 8. The germline gives CDR1 SGHRS, CDR2 YFSETQ. The CDR3 runs to 15 residues.

The chain recombines TRBV18 with TRBJ2-7; D gene unclear. V was cut by 3 bases and J by 5 bases, with 20 bases left in between. Looked up from germline, CDR1 is KGHSH and CDR2 is LQKENI. This CDR3 is built from 16 residues. The CDR3 coding sequence is TGTGCCAGCTCACCCCTAGGTAAAAGCCGTTCCCACGAGCAGTACTTC. Amino acids: CASSPLGKSRSHEQYF.

This clone was picked up a small number of times. The chain uses TRBV11-2 and TRBJ2-1, with D possibly matching TRBD2 (6 bases). Deletions cut 5 bases from V and 0 bases from J, with 11 bases between. Germline CDR1 SGHAT, CDR2 FQNNGV. CDR3 length: 15 amino acids. Here the CDR3 DNA reads TGTGCCAGCAGCGAGCGGGCAGGCTCCTACAATGAGCAGTTCTTC. It yields the protein CASSERAGSYNEQFF.

This sequence joins TRBV4-1 and TRBJ1-1; D not certain. Germline CDR1 and CDR2: MGHRA and YSYEKL. This CDR3 spans 14 amino acids. Trimming pared 0 bases from V and 6 bases from J, leaving 11 bases between. Written as DNA, the CDR3 is TGCGCCAGCAGCCAAGAGCCATCGGTGGCTGAAGCTTTCTTT. Its protein is CASSQEPSVAEAFF.

The rearrangement joins TRBV6-5 to TRBJ2-4; tentatively, D is TRBD2 (6 bases). Germline V lookup: CDR1 MNHEY, CDR2 SVGAGI. The V gene lost 7 bases and the J gene lost 6 bases, with 13 bases spanning the gap. The CDR3 has 13 amino acids. This CDR3 reads CASMEGPRNIQYF. CDR3 bases: TGTGCCAGCATGGAGGGACCCAGAAACATTCAGTACTTC.

The V and J genes are TRBV2 and TRBJ1-2; 8 positions agree with TRBD1. Germline V gene sequence: CDR1 SNHLY, CDR2 FYNNEI. V dropped 6 bases and J dropped 4; count of bases not matched to a gene: 4. The CDR3 length is 13 residues. The CDR3 reads CASRTTGAYGYTF. As DNA, the CDR3 is TGTGCCAGCAGGACGACAGGGGCCTATGGCTACACCTTC.

V and J are TRBV7-6 and TRBJ2-5; the match to TRBD2 covers 13 bases. This CDR3 spans 16 amino acids. The germline V gene has CDR1 SGHVS and CDR2 FNYEAQ. V was pared by 4 bases and J by 4 bases, with 6 bases of the junction left unmatched. The CDR3 nucleotides read TGTGCCAGCAGCTCCCGGACTAGCGGGAGACGAGAGACCCAGTACTTC. This encodes CASSSRTSGRRETQYF. Drawing the rest from reference TRBV7-6 and TRBJ2-5, the complete variable domain is GAGVSQSPRYKVTKRGQDVALRCDPISGHVSLYWYRQALGQGPEFLTYFNYEAQQDKSGLPNDRFSAERPEGSISTLTIQRTEQRDSAMYRCASSSRTSGRRETQYFGPGTRLLVL.

The chain recombines TRBV27 with TRBJ1-2; D perhaps matches TRBD1 (6 bases). V dropped 5 bases and J dropped 1 base, with 14 bases sitting between them. In germline, CDR1 is MNHEY, CDR2 SMNVEV (reference sequence). This CDR3 has 15 residues. The chain's CDR3 is CASSGITGFNYGYTF. The CDR3 coding sequence is TGTGCCAGCAGTGGAATCACAGGGTTTAACTATGGCTACACCTTC.

The J gene is TRBJ2-2, the V gene TRBV2; unclear D gene. Deletions cut 6 bases from V and 1 base from J, with 9 bases between. This CDR3 has 14 residues. Germline assignment: CDR1 SNHLY and CDR2 FYNNEI. The CDR3 region has the DNA TGTGCCAGCAGGGCCCAGGTGAACACCGGGGAGCTGTTTTTT. This encodes CASRAQVNTGELFF. The variable domain in full, with the rest retrieved from reference TRBV2 and TRBJ2-2, is EPEVTQTPSHQVTQMGQEVILRCVPISNHLYFYWYRQILGQKVEFLVSFYNNEISEKSEIFDDQFSVERPDGSNFTLKIRSTKLEDSAMYFCASRAQVNTGELFFGEGSRLTVL.

V usage is TRBV5-1 and J usage is TRBJ2-5, with 13 bases identical to TRBD2. CDR1 SGHRS and CDR2 YFSETQ come from the germline V gene. The CDR3 is 19 amino acids. V lost 2 bases and J lost 2; bases outside the gene matches: 12. The CDR3 sequence is CASSFGLAGDRGGQETQYF. CDR3 in DNA: TGCGCCAGCAGCTTCGGACTAGCGGGAGACAGAGGGGGACAAGAGACCCAGTACTTC.

This chain links TRBV2 with TRBJ1-4; no reliable D call. Germline assignment: CDR1 SNHLY and CDR2 FYNNEI. Deletions cut 7 bases from V and 0 bases from J, with 12 bases between. The CDR3 covers 15 residues. The CDR3 loop is CASKARPATNEKLFF. CDR3 nucleotide sequence: TGTGCCAGCAAAGCCAGGCCAGCAACTAATGAAAAACTGTTTTTT.

V and J are TRBV6-1 and TRBJ1-2, with unresolved D. The CDR3 totals 11 residues. V lost 11 bases and J 1 base, leaving 8 bases between the germline ends. Germline V gives CDR1 MNHNS, CDR2 SASEGT. The CDR3: CARVGNYGYTF. In DNA form, the CDR3 reads TGTGCCCGGGTTGGTAACTATGGCTACACCTTC.

J is TRBJ1-2 and V is TRBV19; no clear D gene. Germline CDR1 LNHDA, CDR2 SQIVND (reference sequence). V was cut by 3 bases and J by 5 bases, with 10 bases left in between. This CDR3 is built from 13 residues. This CDR3 is CASSIPGQYGYTF. CDR3 nucleotide sequence: TGTGCCAGTAGTATTCCAGGCCAGTATGGCTACACCTTC.

This clone was picked up many times. The CDR3: CAWSPGSAYNEQFF. The CDR3 region has the DNA TGTGCCTGGAGTCCGGGGTCAGCCTACAATGAGCAGTTCTTC. V and J are TRBV30 and TRBJ2-1, with D tentatively TRBD2 (5 bases). CDR1 GTSNPN and CDR2 SVGIG come from the germline V gene (reference sequence). The CDR3 totals 14 residues. V lost 2 bases and J 2 bases, leaving 10 bases between the germline ends.

V is TRBV7-9 and J is TRBJ2-2; TRBD1 might be the D (6 bases). The CDR3 totals 15 residues. V was pared by 6 bases and J by 3 bases, with 14 bases between. The germline gives CDR1 SEHNR, CDR2 FQNEAQ (reference sequence). The CDR3 protein is CASRQGQGDTGELFF. CDR3 bases: TGTGCCAGCAGGCAGGGGCAGGGCGACACCGGGGAGCTGTTTTTT.

This chain uses TRBV4-2 with TRBJ1-2; TRBD1 might be the D (5 bases). The CDR3 is 15 amino acids. In germline, CDR1 is LGHNA, CDR2 YNFKEQ. Trimming stripped 0 bases from V and 8 bases from J, with 16 bases between. This chain's CDR3 is CASSQDRAGSGGYTF. In DNA, the CDR3 is TGTGCCAGCAGCCAAGATAGGGCAGGGTCAGGAGGCTACACCTTC.

This chain joins TRBV15 and TRBJ2-7; tentatively, D is TRBD2 (5 bases). The germline CDR1 and CDR2 sequences are LNHNV and YYDKDF (reference sequence). The CDR3 spans 14 residues. The germline V and J ends were trimmed by 5 bases and 2 bases, with 13 bases remaining between them. The CDR3 is CATSVRYGTYEQYF. The CDR3 DNA reads TGTGCCACCAGCGTCAGATACGGGACCTACGAGCAGTACTTC. The full variable domain, in which reference TRBV15 and TRBJ2-7 provide the parts outside the CDR3, is DAMVIQNPRYQVTQFGKPVTLSCSQTLNHNVMYWYQQKSSQAPKLLFHYYDKDFNNEADTPDNFQSRRPNTSFCFLDIRSPGLGDTAMYLCATSVRYGTYEQYFGPGTRLTVT.

The V and J genes are TRBV6-6 and TRBJ1-1, with D unresolved. Per germline, CDR1 MNHNY and CDR2 SVGAGI (reference sequence). With 3 bases removed from V and 4 bases from J, the gap between germline ends came to 18 bases. This CDR3 has 16 residues. CDR3 sequence (DNA): TGTGCCAGCAGTTATACCCCCGCGGGTGGCATCACTGAAGCTTTCTTT. The encoded protein is CASSYTPAGGITEAFF.

The chain has TRBV28 and TRBJ1-2, with TRBD1 matching over 7 bases. After removal of 6 bases from V and 6 bases from J, the junction contained 10 bases not matched to a gene. This CDR3 is 14 amino acids long. CDR1 and CDR2 from the germline V gene are MDHEN and SYDVKM. In DNA, the CDR3 is TGTGCCAGCAGATTCTCCGGGACAGATCATGGCTACACCTTC. It codes for CASRFSGTDHGYTF.

The V call is TRBV28, the J call TRBJ1-2; D remains unclear. The CDR3 is made up of 13 amino acids. The V gene's germline CDR1 is MDHEN and CDR2 SYDVKM. Trimming took 10 bases from V and 5 from J, leaving 17 bases between them. The CDR3 reads CATLNQLEYGYTF. The CDR3 nucleotides read TGTGCCACACTAAATCAGCTTGAGTATGGCTACACCTTC.

This sequence joins TRBV25-1 and TRBJ1-1; D might be TRBD1 (6 bases). The CDR3 length is 18 residues. Trimming left V 4 bases short and J 5 bases short, with 26 bases between. Germline V gene lookup returns CDR1 MGHDK and CDR2 SYGVNS. CDR3 nucleotides: TGTGCCAGCAGTGGGAACCGGGACATCTCTTCCGGGGTTACTGAAGCTTTCTTT. Amino acid sequence: CASSGNRDISSGVTEAFF. The full variable domain, completed using reference TRBV25-1 and TRBJ1-1, is EADIYQTPRYLVIGTGKKITLECSQTMGHDKMYWYQQDPGMELHLIHYSYGVNSTEKGDLSSESTVSRIRTEHFPLTLESARPSHTSQYLCASSGNRDISSGVTEAFFGQGTRLTVV.